This T cell receptor beta chain was found in a study of T cells in localized non-small cell lung cancer. V was trimmed by 4 bases and J by 3 bases, leaving 10 bases between them. The length of the CDR3 is 14 residues. Germline V lookup: CDR1 MNHNY, CDR2 SVGAGI (reference sequence). TCRdb's copy holds only in-frame clones and misses some; the assay was immunoSEQ multiplex PCR. This table has about 40,000 clones, 85% to 90% appearing once. Comment on this clone: The target antigen is unknown.

Study-wide points: Uninvolved adjacent lung showed the highest T cell clonality, exceeding tumor.

The clonotype comes from a man between 18 and 50 years old with stage I lung adenocarcinoma. This specimen was peripheral blood, taken before any cancer treatment. The V gene is TRBV6-6, the J gene TRBJ1-5; no firm D call. The CDR3 here is CASSSEQLNQPQHF. The CDR3 DNA sequence: TGTGCCAGCAGTTCTGAACAGCTCAATCAGCCCCAGCATTTT.